These 10 T cell receptor beta chains share one sample of origin, sequenced in a study of shared clonotypes between healthy human individuals. The data were produced by immunoSEQ multiplex PCR, yet TCRdb's version contains in-frame clones alone and is incomplete. Here the sample spans over 2 million clones, 80% to 95% being singletons. The material sequenced was naive CD4+ T cells from PBMCs. The subset here: CD45RA+ positively selected. These receptors were taken from a man between 18 and 29 years old in good health. Some clones in this sample may be carry-over from other donors' samples.

The chain couples TRBV6-4 to TRBJ1-1; D unresolved. V lost 2 bases to trimming and J lost 5 bases, with 12 bases between them. CDR3 length: 14 amino acids. CDR1 and CDR2 from the germline V gene are MRHNA and SNTAGT. The CDR3 reads CASSDPLEGTEAFF. The DNA for the CDR3 is TGTGCCAGCAGTGACCCGTTGGAAGGAACTGAAGCTTTCTTT.

The rearrangement uses TRBV10-3 and TRBJ1-2, with a tentative D call TRBD1 (6 bases). V was clipped by 0 bases and J by 7 bases, with 15 bases between them. Germline CDR1 is ENHRY and CDR2 is SYGVKD. The CDR3 sequence is 15 residues long. Here the CDR3 DNA reads TGTGCCATCAGTGAGTCGGGGGGGCTTAGTGGTGGCTACACCTTC. Its protein is CAISESGGLSGGYTF.

This clone was seen only a few times. CDR3 in DNA: TGCAGTGGGATGGGGAACACTGAAGCTTTCTTT. Translated, it gives CSGMGNTEAFF. The J gene is TRBJ1-1, the V gene TRBV20-1; no clear D gene. Germline V gene sequence: CDR1 DFQATT, CDR2 SNEGSKA (reference sequence). Trimming took 7 bases from V and 1 from J, leaving 7 bases between them. CDR3 size: 11 residues.

V gene TRBV10-3 combines with J gene TRBJ2-1; tentatively, D is TRBD1 or TRBD2 (5 bases each). CDR1 and CDR2 from the germline V gene are ENHRY and SYGVKD. With 0 bases removed from V and 9 bases from J, the gap between germline ends came to 18 bases. The CDR3 spans 16 residues. The CDR3 bases are TGTGCCATCAGTGAGTCGGTCGGGACGAAGTCGGGTGAGCAGTTCTTC. Its protein is CAISESVGTKSGEQFF.

The chain is built from TRBV5-1 and TRBJ2-7; TRBD1 matches 8 bases. Trimming removed 7 bases from V and 3 bases from J; junction bases left unmatched: 9. CDR3 length: 14 amino acids. In germline, CDR1 is SGHRS, CDR2 YFSETQ. The DNA of the CDR3 is TGCGCCAGCTCTTCCGGCAGGGGGCACTACGAGCAGTACTTC. It specifies CASSSGRGHYEQYF.

The genes are TRBV5-1 and TRBJ2-3, with 7 bases identical to TRBD1. Germline lookup yields CDR1 SGHRS and CDR2 YFSETQ. This CDR3 has 15 residues. V lost 4 bases and J lost 3; bases outside the gene matches: 8. CDR3 nucleotide sequence: TGCGCCAGCAGCGGGTGGGGACAGTTAACAGATACGCAGTATTTT. The encoded protein is CASSGWGQLTDTQYF.

V and J are TRBV7-3 and TRBJ2-3; D is unresolved. V lost 5 bases and J 5 bases, leaving 14 bases between the germline ends. The germline gives CDR1 SGHTA, CDR2 FQGTGA. The CDR3 has 14 residues. This chain's CDR3 is CASSPPGRVDTQYF. The CDR3 DNA follows: TGTGCCAGCAGCCCCCCTGGTAGGGTAGATACGCAGTATTTT.

V gene TRBV7-9 combines with J gene TRBJ1-4, with D possibly TRBD1 on 6 matching bases. Deletions cut 4 bases from V and 3 bases from J, with 15 bases between. The CDR3 length is 16 residues. CDR1 SEHNR and CDR2 FQNEAQ come from the germline V gene (reference sequence). This chain's CDR3 is CASSWSGALANEKLFF. CDR3 nucleotides: TGTGCCAGCAGCTGGTCGGGGGCATTGGCTAATGAAAAACTGTTTTTT. The variable domain in full, completed from reference TRBV7-9 and TRBJ1-4, reads DTGVSQNPRHKITKRGQNVTFRCDPISEHNRLYWYRQTLGQGPEFLTYFQNEAQLEKSRLLSDRFSAERPKGSFSTLEIQRTEQGDSAMYLCASSWSGALANEKLFFGSGTQLSVL.

The chain combines TRBV27 with TRBJ2-1, with 12 nucleotides matching TRBD2. Germline CDR1 is MNHEY and CDR2 is SMNVEV (reference sequence). The CDR3 is 15 amino acids. With V trimmed by 6 bases and J by 4 bases, 4 bases remained unmatched. This CDR3 reads CASRRTSGIYNEQFF. In DNA, the CDR3 is TGTGCCAGCAGACGGACTAGCGGGATATACAATGAGCAGTTCTTC.

The rearrangement uses TRBV13 and TRBJ2-1; D may match TRBD1 or TRBD2 (5 bases each). The CDR3 length is 14 residues. Trimming cost V 2 bases and J 3 bases, with 8 bases left between them. The germline V gene encodes CDR1 PRHDT and CDR2 FYEKMQ (reference sequence). CDR3: CASSLRGYYNEQFF. The CDR3 nucleotides read TGTGCCAGCAGCTTACGGGGCTACTACAATGAGCAGTTCTTC.